Here is one TCR beta chain with its context. TCRdb called the RT-PCR reads again in MiXCR, with one record for every CDR3 protein. The data contain more than 550,000 distinct CDR3 sequences, approximately 14% of them seen just once; the ten biggest clones take up about 3.6%. The CDR3 covers 13 residues. Germline CDR1 ENHRY, CDR2 SYGVKD. V was pared by 3 bases and J by 2 bases, with 7 bases between. The TCR comes from a female donor in good health, serving as a healthy control. The V and J genes are TRBV10-3 and TRBJ1-2, with D possibly TRBD1 on 6 matching bases. The sample consisted of memory CD4+ T cells from blood. The CDR3 DNA reads TGTGCCATCAGTGACGGACAGAACTATGGCTACACCTTC. Its translation: CAISDGQNYGYTF.